This T cell receptor beta chain was found in a study of shared clonotypes between healthy human individuals. When replicate PCRs were run on sorted subsets, they used about 220 ng DNA, about 30,000 T cell genomes. Sequencing used immunoSEQ multiplex PCR; TCRdb keeps in-frame clones, though not all of them. Of some 1.5 million clones in the sample, approximately 98% were seen once. CD4+ cells yielded CD45RA+ naive and CD45RA-negative memory subsets. CDR3 length: 15 amino acids. In germline, CDR1 is LNHNV, CDR2 YYDKDF (reference sequence). Trimming stripped 3 bases from V and 4 bases from J, with 12 bases between.

The chain carries TRBV15 and TRBJ2-2; D is unclear. Sequencing was performed on naive CD4+ T cells sorted from blood. Subset indicated: CD45RA+ positively selected. The TCR originated in a man aged 30-40 years in good health. CDR3 DNA: TGTGCCACCAGCAGCTTGCGGACCCCCACCGGGGAGCTGTTTTTT. Translating gives CATSSLRTPTGELFF.